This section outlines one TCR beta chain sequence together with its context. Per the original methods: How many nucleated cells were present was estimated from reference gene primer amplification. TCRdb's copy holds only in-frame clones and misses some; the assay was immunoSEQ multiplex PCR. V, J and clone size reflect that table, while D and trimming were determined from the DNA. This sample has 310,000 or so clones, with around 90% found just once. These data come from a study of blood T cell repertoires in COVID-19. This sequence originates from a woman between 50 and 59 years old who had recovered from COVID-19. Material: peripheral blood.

The CDR3 is CASSTSRRQGAYGYTF. The CDR3 nucleotides are TGTGCCAGTAGCACCTCCCGCCGACAGGGAGCCTATGGCTACACCTTC. This chain uses TRBV19 with TRBJ1-2; 7 bases align to TRBD1. CDR1 LNHDA and CDR2 SQIVND come from the germline V gene (reference sequence). V lost 6 bases, J lost 4 bases, and 14 bases stayed unmatched. The CDR3 sequence is 16 residues long.